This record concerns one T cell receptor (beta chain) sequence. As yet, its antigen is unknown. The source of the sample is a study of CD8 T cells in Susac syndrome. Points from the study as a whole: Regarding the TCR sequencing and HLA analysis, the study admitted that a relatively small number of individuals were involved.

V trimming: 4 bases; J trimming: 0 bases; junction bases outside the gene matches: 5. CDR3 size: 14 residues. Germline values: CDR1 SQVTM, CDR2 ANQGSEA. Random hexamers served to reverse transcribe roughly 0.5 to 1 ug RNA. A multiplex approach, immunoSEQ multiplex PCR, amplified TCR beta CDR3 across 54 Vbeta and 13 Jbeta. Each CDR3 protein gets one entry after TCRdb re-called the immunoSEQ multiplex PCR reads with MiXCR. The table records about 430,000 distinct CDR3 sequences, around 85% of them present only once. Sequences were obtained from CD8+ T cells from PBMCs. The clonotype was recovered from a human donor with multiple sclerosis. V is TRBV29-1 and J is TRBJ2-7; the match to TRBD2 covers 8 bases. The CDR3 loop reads CSVVSSGSSYEQYF. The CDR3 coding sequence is TGCAGCGTTGTGTCCAGCGGGAGCTCCTACGAGCAGTACTTC.